A single sample gave rise to the 15 T cell receptor beta chains below, sequenced in a study of blood T cell repertoires in COVID-19. Assay used: immunoSEQ multiplex PCR; TCRdb lists only in-frame clones, some missing. The sample has about 60,000 clones; 82% are singletons. Material: peripheral blood. The receptor source for this set is a human donor in a cohort sampled during active COVID-19.

V usage is TRBV15 and J usage is TRBJ2-5; D perhaps matches TRBD1 (7 bases). Trimming left V 0 bases short and J 7 bases short, with 12 bases between. The germline V gene has CDR1 LNHNV and CDR2 YYDKDF (reference sequence). The CDR3 length is 14 residues. The CDR3 spells CATSREVQGGTQYF. The DNA of the CDR3 is TGTGCCACCAGCAGAGAGGTCCAGGGGGGGACCCAGTACTTC.

The J gene is TRBJ2-5, the V gene TRBV9; possible D gene TRBD1, 6 bases. V dropped 4 bases and J dropped 3 bases, with 16 bases sitting between them. Germline-derived CDR1 and CDR2 are SGDLS and YYNGEE. This CDR3 region has 15 residues. CDR3 in DNA: TGTGCCAGCAGCTCACAAGGGACACTGGAAGAGACCCAGTACTTC. This encodes CASSSQGTLEETQYF.

The rearrangement joins TRBV27 to TRBJ1-5; no clear D. The V gene lost 1 base and the J gene lost 7 bases, with 11 bases spanning the gap. This CDR3 is built from 14 residues. Germline CDR1 and CDR2: MNHEY and SMNVEV (reference sequence). As DNA, the CDR3 is TGTGCCAGCAGTTTATACACCCAGTCACAGCCCCAGCATTTT. Protein: CASSLYTQSQPQHF.

The V call is TRBV5-6, the J call TRBJ1-1; 11 nucleotides match TRBD1. The CDR3 runs 17 residues. V was clipped by 4 bases and J by 0 bases; unmatched bases: 8. Looked up from germline, CDR1 is SGHDT and CDR2 is YYEEEE. In DNA, the CDR3 is TGTGCCAGCAGCGGCCGGGACAGGGGGATCATGAACACTGAAGCTTTCTTT. It is translated as CASSGRDRGIMNTEAFF. Complete variable domain (other parts from reference TRBV5-6 and TRBJ1-1): DAGVTQSPTHLIKTRGQQVTLRCSPKSGHDTVSWYQQALGQGPQFIFQYYEEEERQRGNFPDRFSGHQFPNYSSELNVNALLLGDSALYLCASSGRDRGIMNTEAFFGQGTRLTVV.

The chain has TRBV7-2 and TRBJ1-2; D gene uncertain. The CDR3 spans 14 residues. Looked up from germline, CDR1 is SGHTA and CDR2 is FQGNSA. V shed 1 base and J shed 8 bases, with 14 bases lying between them. CDR3 nucleotide sequence: TGTGCCAGCAGCTTAGGTGTGAGCCGGGGAGGCTACACCTTC. It is translated as CASSLGVSRGGYTF. Variable domain in full (rest from reference TRBV7-2 and TRBJ1-2): GAGVSQSPSNKVTEKGKDVELRCDPISGHTALYWYRQSLGQGLEFLIYFQGNSAPDKSGLPSDRFSAERTGGSVSTLTIQRTQQEDSAVYLCASSLGVSRGGYTFGSGTRLTVV.

This clone showed up just a few times. The gene calls are TRBV5-1 and TRBJ1-5; a possible D gene is TRBD1 (5 bases). Trimming removed 2 bases from V and 3 bases from J, with 12 bases in between. The CDR3 contains 15 residues. CDR1 SGHRS and CDR2 YFSETQ come from the germline V gene. CDR3 sequence: CASSLAGQFNQPQHF. The CDR3 nucleotides are TGCGCCAGCAGCTTAGCGGGGCAGTTCAATCAGCCCCAGCATTTT.

V gene TRBV4-3 combines with J gene TRBJ1-1; D might be TRBD1 (6 bases). Germline CDR1 is LGHNA and CDR2 is YSLEER. Trimming took 6 bases from V and 1 from J, leaving 12 bases between them. This CDR3 contains 14 residues. Here the CDR3 DNA reads TGCGCCAGCAGACGAGGGGGAGCGAACACTGAAGCTTTCTTT. Its translation: CASRRGGANTEAFF.

V and J are TRBV6-1 and TRBJ2-2; D not resolved. CDR1 MNHNS and CDR2 SASEGT come from the germline V gene. The V gene lost 10 bases and the J gene lost 6 bases, with 21 bases spanning the gap. CDR3 length: 15 amino acids. For the CDR3, the DNA is TGTGCCACGTACCTCAGGTCATCAAACGCCGGGGAGCTGTTTTTT. Its protein is CATYLRSSNAGELFF.

The chain carries TRBV6-1 and TRBJ1-5, with D maybe TRBD1 (5 bases). Germline CDR1 is MNHNS and CDR2 is SASEGT. Trimming removed 4 bases at V and 2 bases at J, with 18 bases between. The CDR3 is made up of 17 amino acids. The CDR3, as DNA: TGTGCCAGCAGTGGAACCTCCAGGGCTGTTGGCAATCAGCCCCAGCATTTT. This encodes CASSGTSRAVGNQPQHF.

The rearrangement joins TRBV28 to TRBJ1-1; 10 bases are a match to TRBD1. The CDR3 is 16 residues long. The germline gives CDR1 MDHEN, CDR2 SYDVKM. J was trimmed by 7 bases and V by 2 bases; bases with no gene match: 10. The CDR3 spells CASSLGAYGTGVEAFF. For the CDR3, the DNA is TGTGCCAGCAGTTTAGGGGCTTACGGGACAGGGGTTGAAGCTTTCTTT.

This clone has just one count. The J gene is TRBJ2-2, the V gene TRBV18; D gene ambiguous. The CDR3 loop spans 15 amino acids. V was pared by 5 bases and J by 2 bases, with 12 bases between. From germline, CDR1 is KGHSH and CDR2 LQKENI. CDR3 sequence: CASSAGSYNTGELFF. In nucleotides, the CDR3 is TGTGCCAGCTCAGCCGGGTCCTACAACACCGGGGAGCTGTTTTTT.

V is TRBV7-3 and J is TRBJ2-3, with a possible D match to TRBD2 (6 bases). V was pared by 2 bases and J by 0 bases, with 6 bases between. This CDR3 spans 14 amino acids. Germline V gene data show CDR1 as SGHTA and CDR2 as FQGTGA. CDR3 protein: CASSLGTSTDTQYF. The CDR3 DNA sequence: TGTGCCAGCAGCTTAGGGACTAGCACAGATACGCAGTATTTT. Full variable domain (remainder filled in from reference TRBV7-3 and TRBJ2-3): GAGVSQTPSNKVTEKGKYVELRCDPISGHTALYWYRQSLGQGPEFLIYFQGTGAADDSGLPNDRFFAVRPEGSVSTLKIQRTERGDSAVYLCASSLGTSTDTQYFGPGTRLTVL.

The rearrangement uses TRBV3-1 (or the pseudogene TRBV3-2) and TRBJ2-7, with TRBD2 matching over 13 bases. Germline-derived CDR1 and CDR2 are LGHDT and YNNKEL (reference sequence). The CDR3 is 16 amino acids. The J segment lost 5 bases and the V segment lost 3 bases, leaving 7 bases of the junction unmatched. The CDR3 sequence is CASSHRGTSGVHEQYF. The DNA for the CDR3 is TGTGCCAGCAGCCACCGCGGGACTAGCGGGGTTCACGAGCAGTACTTC.

CDR3 region: CAATSGGRGYGYTF. The CDR3 coding sequence is TGTGCCGCAACCTCGGGGGGCCGAGGCTATGGCTACACCTTC. The chain is built from TRBV2 and TRBJ1-2; a possible D gene is TRBD1 (6 bases). The CDR3 has 14 amino acids. Looked up from germline, CDR1 is SNHLY and CDR2 is FYNNEI. The V and J ends lost 11 bases and 4 bases respectively, with 20 bases between them.

The gene calls are TRBV5-1 and TRBJ2-1; 10 bases are shared with TRBD2. CDR1 and CDR2 from the germline V gene are SGHRS and YFSETQ. Trimming removed 1 base from V and 10 bases from J; junction bases left unmatched: 8. This CDR3 has 15 residues. DNA for the CDR3: TGCGCCAGCAGCTTGCTAGCGGGGGCGGGCAACGAGCAGTTCTTC. Amino acids: CASSLLAGAGNEQFF.